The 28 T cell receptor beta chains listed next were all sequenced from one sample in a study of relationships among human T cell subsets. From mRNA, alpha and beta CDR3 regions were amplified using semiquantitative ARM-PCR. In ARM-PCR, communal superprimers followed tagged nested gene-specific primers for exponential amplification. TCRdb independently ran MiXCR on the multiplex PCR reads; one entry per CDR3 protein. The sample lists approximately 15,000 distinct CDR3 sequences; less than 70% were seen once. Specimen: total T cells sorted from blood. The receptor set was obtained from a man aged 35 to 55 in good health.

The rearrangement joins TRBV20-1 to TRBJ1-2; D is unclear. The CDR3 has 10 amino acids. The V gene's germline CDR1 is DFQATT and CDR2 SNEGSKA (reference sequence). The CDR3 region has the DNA TGCAGAACAGAACCCTATGGCTACACCTTC. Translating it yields CRTEPYGYTF.

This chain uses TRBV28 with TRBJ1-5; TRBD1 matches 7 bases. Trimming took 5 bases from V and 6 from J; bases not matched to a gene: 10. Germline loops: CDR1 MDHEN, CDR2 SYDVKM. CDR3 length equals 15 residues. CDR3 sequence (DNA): TGTGCCAGCAGTAAACGACAGGGAAATCTTCAGCCCCAGCATTTT. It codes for CASSKRQGNLQPQHF.

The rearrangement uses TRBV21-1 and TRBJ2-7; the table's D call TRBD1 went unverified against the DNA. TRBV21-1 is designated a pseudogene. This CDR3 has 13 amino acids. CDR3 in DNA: TGTGCCAGACTAGGTCCGACAGGCAGCGAGCAGTACTTC. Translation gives CARLGPTGSEQYF.

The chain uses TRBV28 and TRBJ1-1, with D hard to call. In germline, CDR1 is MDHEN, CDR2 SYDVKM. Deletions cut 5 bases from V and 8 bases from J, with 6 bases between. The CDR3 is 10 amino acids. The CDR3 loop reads CASSQLEAFF. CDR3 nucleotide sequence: TGTGCCAGCAGTCAGTTGGAAGCTTTCTTT.

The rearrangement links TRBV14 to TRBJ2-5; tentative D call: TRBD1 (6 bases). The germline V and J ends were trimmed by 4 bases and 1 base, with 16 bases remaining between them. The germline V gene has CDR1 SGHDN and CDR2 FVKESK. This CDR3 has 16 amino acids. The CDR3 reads CASSPTGQLIQETQYF. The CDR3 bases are TGTGCCAGCAGCCCAACCGGACAGCTTATCCAAGAGACCCAGTACTTC.

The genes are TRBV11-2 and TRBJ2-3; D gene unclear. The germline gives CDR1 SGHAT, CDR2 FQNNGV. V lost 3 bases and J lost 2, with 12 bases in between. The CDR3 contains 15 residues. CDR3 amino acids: CASSLERVVTDTQYF. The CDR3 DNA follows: TGTGCCAGCAGCTTGGAACGGGTAGTCACAGATACGCAGTATTTT.

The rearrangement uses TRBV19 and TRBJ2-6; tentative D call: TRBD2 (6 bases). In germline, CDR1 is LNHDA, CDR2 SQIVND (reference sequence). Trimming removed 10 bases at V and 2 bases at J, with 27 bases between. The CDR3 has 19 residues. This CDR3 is CAKIPNLASEDPGANVLTF. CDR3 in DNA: TGTGCCAAGATACCAAACCTGGCTAGCGAAGACCCTGGGGCCAACGTCCTGACTTTC.

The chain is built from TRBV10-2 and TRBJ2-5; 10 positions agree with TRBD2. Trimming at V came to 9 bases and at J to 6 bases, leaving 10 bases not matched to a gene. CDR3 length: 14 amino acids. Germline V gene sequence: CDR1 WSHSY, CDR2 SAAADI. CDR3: CASGASGSGKTQYF. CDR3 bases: TGCGCCAGTGGGGCTAGCGGGAGCGGGAAGACCCAGTACTTC.

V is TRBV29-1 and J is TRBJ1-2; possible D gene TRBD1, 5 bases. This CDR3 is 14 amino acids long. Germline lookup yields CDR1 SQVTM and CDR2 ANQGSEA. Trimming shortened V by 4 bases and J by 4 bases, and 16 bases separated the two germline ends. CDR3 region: CSVGAGTAAYGYTF. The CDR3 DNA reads TGCAGCGTTGGAGCCGGGACGGCCGCCTATGGCTACACCTTC.

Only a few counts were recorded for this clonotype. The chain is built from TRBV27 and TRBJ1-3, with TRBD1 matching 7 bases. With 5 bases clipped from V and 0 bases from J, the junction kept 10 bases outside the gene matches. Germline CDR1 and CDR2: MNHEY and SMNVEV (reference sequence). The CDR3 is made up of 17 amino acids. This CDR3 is CASSPSGTVSSGNTIYF. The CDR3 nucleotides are TGTGCCAGCAGTCCGTCCGGGACAGTTAGCTCTGGAAACACCATATATTTT.

The CDR3 DNA is TGTGCCAGCAGTTTCACCCGGACAGGGGGGGAAAAACTGTTTTTT. It specifies CASSFTRTGGEKLFF. V is TRBV28 and J is TRBJ1-4, with TRBD1 matching over 10 bases. Germline loops: CDR1 MDHEN, CDR2 SYDVKM. This CDR3 is built from 15 residues. The junction had 6 bases not matched to a gene; V was cut back by 3 bases and J by 8 bases. Based on the CDR3 plus reference TRBV28 and TRBJ1-4, the full variable domain is DVKVTQSSRYLVKRTGEKVFLECVQDMDHENMFWYRQDPGLGLRLIYFSYDVKMKEKGDIPEGYSVSREKKERFSLILESASTNQTSMYLCASSFTRTGGEKLFFGSGTQLSVL.

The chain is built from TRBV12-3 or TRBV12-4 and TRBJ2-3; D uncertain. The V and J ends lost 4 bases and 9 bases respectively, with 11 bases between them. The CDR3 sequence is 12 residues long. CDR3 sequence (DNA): TGTGCCAGCAGTTCCCTACAGTCAACGCAGTATTTT. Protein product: CASSSLQSTQYF.

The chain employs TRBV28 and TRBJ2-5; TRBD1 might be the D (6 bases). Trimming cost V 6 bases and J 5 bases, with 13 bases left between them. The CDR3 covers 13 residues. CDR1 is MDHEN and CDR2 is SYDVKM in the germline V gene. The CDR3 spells CASRDSDRETQYF. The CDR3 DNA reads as TGTGCCAGCAGGGACTCCGACAGGGAGACCCAGTACTTC.

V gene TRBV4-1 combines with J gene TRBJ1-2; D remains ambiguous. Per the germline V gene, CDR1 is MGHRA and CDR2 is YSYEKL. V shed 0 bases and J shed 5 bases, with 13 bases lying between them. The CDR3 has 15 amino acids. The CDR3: CASSQDRSPPYGYTF. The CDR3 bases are TGCGCCAGCAGCCAAGACCGGTCCCCGCCTTATGGCTACACCTTC.

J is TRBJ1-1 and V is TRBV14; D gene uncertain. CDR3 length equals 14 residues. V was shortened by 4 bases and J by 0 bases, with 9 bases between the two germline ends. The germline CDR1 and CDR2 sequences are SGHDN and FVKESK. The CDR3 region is CASSPRRVNTEAFF. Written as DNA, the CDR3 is TGTGCCAGCAGCCCCCGACGGGTGAACACTGAAGCTTTCTTT.

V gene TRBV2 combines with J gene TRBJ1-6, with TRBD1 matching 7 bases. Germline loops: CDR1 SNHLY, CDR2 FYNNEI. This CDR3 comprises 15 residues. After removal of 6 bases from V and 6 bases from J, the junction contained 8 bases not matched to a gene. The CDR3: CASRSSGQINSPLHF. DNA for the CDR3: TGTGCCAGCAGATCCTCGGGACAGATTAATTCACCCCTCCACTTT.

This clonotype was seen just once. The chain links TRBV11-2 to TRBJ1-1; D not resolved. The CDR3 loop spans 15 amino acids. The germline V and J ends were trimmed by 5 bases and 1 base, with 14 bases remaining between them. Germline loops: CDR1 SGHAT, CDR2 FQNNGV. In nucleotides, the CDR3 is TGTGCCAGCAGCCCGAACCGGGTACAGAACACTGAAGCTTTCTTT. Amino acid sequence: CASSPNRVQNTEAFF.

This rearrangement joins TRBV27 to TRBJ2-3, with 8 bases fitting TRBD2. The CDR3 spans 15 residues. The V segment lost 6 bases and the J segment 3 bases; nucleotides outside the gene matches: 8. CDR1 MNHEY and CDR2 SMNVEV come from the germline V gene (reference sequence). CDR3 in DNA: TGTGCCAGCAGACCAGCGGGAGTGGGGACAGATACGCAGTATTTT. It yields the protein CASRPAGVGTDTQYF.

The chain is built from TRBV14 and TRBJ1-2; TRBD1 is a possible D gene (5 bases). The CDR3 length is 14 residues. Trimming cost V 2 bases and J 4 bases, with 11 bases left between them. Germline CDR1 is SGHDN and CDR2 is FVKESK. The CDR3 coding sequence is TGTGCCAGCAGCCAAATGCGGGGCACCTATGGCTACACCTTC. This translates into CASSQMRGTYGYTF.

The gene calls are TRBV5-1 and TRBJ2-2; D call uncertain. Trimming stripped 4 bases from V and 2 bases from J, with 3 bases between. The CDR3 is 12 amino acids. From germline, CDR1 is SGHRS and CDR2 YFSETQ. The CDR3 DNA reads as TGCGCCAGCAGCCTCAACACCGGGGAGCTGTTTTTT. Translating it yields CASSLNTGELFF.

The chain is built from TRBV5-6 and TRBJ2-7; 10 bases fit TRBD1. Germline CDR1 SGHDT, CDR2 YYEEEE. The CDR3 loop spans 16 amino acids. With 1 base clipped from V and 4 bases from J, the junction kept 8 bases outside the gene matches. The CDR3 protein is CASSLRQGARVYEQYF. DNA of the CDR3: TGTGCCAGCAGCTTGCGACAGGGGGCGAGGGTATACGAGCAGTACTTC.

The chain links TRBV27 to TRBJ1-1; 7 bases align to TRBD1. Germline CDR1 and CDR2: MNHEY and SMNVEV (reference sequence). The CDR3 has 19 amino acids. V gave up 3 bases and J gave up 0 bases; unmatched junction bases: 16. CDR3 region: CASSLRPPLFRGVNTEAFF. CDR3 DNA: TGTGCCAGCAGTTTGCGTCCGCCACTTTTCAGGGGGGTGAACACTGAAGCTTTCTTT.

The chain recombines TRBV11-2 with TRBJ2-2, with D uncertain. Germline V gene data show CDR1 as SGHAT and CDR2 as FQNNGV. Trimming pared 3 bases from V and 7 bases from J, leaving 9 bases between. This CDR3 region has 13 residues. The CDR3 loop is CASSFVLDGELFF. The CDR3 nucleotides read TGTGCCAGCAGCTTTGTGTTGGACGGGGAGCTGTTTTTT.

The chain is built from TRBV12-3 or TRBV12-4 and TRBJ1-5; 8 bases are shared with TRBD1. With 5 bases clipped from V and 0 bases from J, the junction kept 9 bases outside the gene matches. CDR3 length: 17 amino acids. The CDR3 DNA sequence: TGTGCCAGCAGTCCTGAGCAGGGGGCGAGTAGCAATCAGCCCCAGCATTTT. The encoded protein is CASSPEQGASSNQPQHF.

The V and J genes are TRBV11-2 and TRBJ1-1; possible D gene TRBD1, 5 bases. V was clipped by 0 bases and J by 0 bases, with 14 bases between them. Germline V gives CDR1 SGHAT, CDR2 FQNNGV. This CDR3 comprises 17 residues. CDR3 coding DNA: TGTGCCAGCAGCTTAGACCCAGCTCAGGGTCTGAACACTGAAGCTTTCTTT. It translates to CASSLDPAQGLNTEAFF.

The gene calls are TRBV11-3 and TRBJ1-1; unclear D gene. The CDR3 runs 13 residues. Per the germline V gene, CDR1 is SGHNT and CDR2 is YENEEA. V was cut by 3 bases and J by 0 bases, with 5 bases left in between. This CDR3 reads CASSLDLNTEAFF. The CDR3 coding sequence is TGTGCCAGCAGCTTGGACTTGAACACTGAAGCTTTCTTT.

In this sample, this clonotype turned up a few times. Here the CDR3 DNA reads TGCAGTGCGAACCAACCCACTGAAGCTTTCTTT. Its translation is CSANQPTEAFF. V is TRBV20-1 and J is TRBJ1-1; D is ambiguous. Trimming removed 6 bases from V and 4 bases from J, with 9 bases in between. Germline values: CDR1 DFQATT, CDR2 SNEGSKA (reference sequence). CDR3 length: 11 amino acids.

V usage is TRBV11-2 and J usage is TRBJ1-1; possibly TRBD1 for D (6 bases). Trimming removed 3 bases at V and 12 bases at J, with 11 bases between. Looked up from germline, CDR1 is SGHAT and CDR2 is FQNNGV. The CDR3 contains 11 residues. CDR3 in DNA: TGTGCCAGCAGCTTCGGGGGCAGGACTTTCTTT. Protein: CASSFGGRTFF.